These 9 T cell receptor beta chains share one sample of origin, sequenced in a study of human T cells and chemical hapten exposure. TCRdb re-called the RACE reads through MiXCR, storing one row per CDR3 protein. Of 80,000 to 95,000 distinct CDR3 sequences in the sample, 11% were seen once. As to time point: patch test 2, 6 weeks after DPC sensitization. Treatment defined: therapeutic diphenylcyclopropenone sensitization with weekly scalp DPC. The specimen was whole blood, collected in connection with sensitization to the hapten diphenylcyclopropenone (DPC). The receptor set was obtained from a man aged 40-49 years with alopecia areata. Some clones in this sample may be carry-over from other donors' samples.

This clonotype was picked up a small number of times. The rearrangement joins TRBV13 to TRBJ2-3, with D tentatively TRBD2 (5 bases). V was cut by 1 base and J by 4 bases, with 6 bases left in between. The CDR3 is 13 amino acids. From germline, CDR1 is PRHDT and CDR2 FYEKMQ (reference sequence). CDR3 in DNA: TGTGCCAGCAGCTTAGTCGGGGCAGATACGCAGTATTTT. Its translation is CASSLVGADTQYF.

Many counts were recorded for this clonotype. The chain employs TRBV6-2 or TRBV6-3 and TRBJ2-3; D is unclear. Germline CDR1 is MNHEY and CDR2 is SVGEGT. This CDR3 spans 16 amino acids. Trimming left V 2 bases short and J 5 bases short, with 17 bases between. Here the CDR3 DNA reads TGTGCCAGCAGTTACGAGACATGGCGGAGCCAAGATACGCAGTATTTT. Its protein product is CASSYETWRSQDTQYF.

This clonotype was detected many times. This sequence joins TRBV18 and TRBJ1-2, with 8 bases that match TRBD1. The CDR3 is 15 amino acids. Germline V CDR1 and CDR2: KGHSH, LQKENI. J gave up 3 bases and V 6 bases, and 9 bases lay outside the gene matches. The CDR3 coding sequence is TGTGCCAGCTCGCGAACAGGGGGTGCTGACTATGGCTACACCTTC. It is translated as CASSRTGGADYGYTF.

A note on this clonotype: A much larger clone differs from this one at a single base, so this may be a read error. The gene calls are TRBV4-1 and TRBJ2-5; 8 positions agree with TRBD2. CDR1 is MGHRA, CDR2 YSYEKL, per germline. This CDR3 comprises 16 residues. CDR3 DNA sequence: TGCGCCAGCAGACAAGATCCCGGGAGGGCCGGAGAGACCCAGTACTTC. It specifies CASRQDPGRAGETQYF.

This clonotype was observed a few times. The V gene is TRBV19, the J gene TRBJ1-1; tentative D call: TRBD1 (5 bases). The CDR3 extends over 14 amino acids. Germline CDR1 and CDR2: LNHDA and SQIVND (reference sequence). V gave up 6 bases and J gave up 7 bases, with 18 bases separating them. The CDR3 sequence is CASSSGAGIYEAFF. In DNA form, the CDR3 reads TGTGCCAGTAGCTCGGGTGCAGGGATCTATGAAGCTTTCTTT.

This clonotype was picked up a small number of times. J is TRBJ2-2 and V is TRBV7-2; tentative D call: TRBD2 (5 bases). The germline gives CDR1 SGHTA, CDR2 FQGNSA. There are 15 residues in the CDR3. Trimming shortened V by 5 bases and J by 6 bases, and 16 bases separated the two germline ends. The CDR3 loop is CASSPGVESSGELFF. The CDR3 DNA reads TGTGCCAGCAGCCCCGGGGTAGAATCGTCCGGGGAGCTGTTTTTT. The complete variable domain, with remaining parts taken from reference TRBV7-2 and TRBJ2-2, reads GAGVSQSPSNKVTEKGKDVELRCDPISGHTALYWYRQSLGQGLEFLIYFQGNSAPDKSGLPSDRFSAERTGGSVSTLTIQRTQQEDSAVYLCASSPGVESSGELFFGEGSRLTVL.

The rearrangement links TRBV19 to TRBJ1-5; no reliable D call. Germline loops: CDR1 LNHDA, CDR2 SQIVND (reference sequence). CDR3 length equals 14 residues. Trimming took 6 bases from V and 6 from J, leaving 15 bases between them. CDR3 DNA sequence: TGTGCCAGTAGCCCCCCCGGAATGGGTCAGCCCCAGCATTTT. It translates to CASSPPGMGQPQHF. Based on the CDR3 plus reference TRBV19 and TRBJ1-5, the full variable domain is DGGITQSPKYLFRKEGQNVTLSCEQNLNHDAMYWYRQDPGQGLRLIYYSQIVNDFQKGDIAEGYSVSREKKESFPLTVTSAQKNPTAFYLCASSPPGMGQPQHFGDGTRLSIL.

This clonotype was observed at least ten times. The chain couples TRBV7-8 to TRBJ1-2; the D gene is possibly TRBD1 (5 bases). This CDR3 comprises 17 residues. Per the germline V gene, CDR1 is SGHVS and CDR2 is FQNEAQ. The V end was cut by 7 bases, the J end by 6 bases, with 27 bases between. CDR3 DNA: TGTGCCAGCACCCGAAGAGGAACATTCGATCAGGGTGATGGCTACACCTTC. Residues: CASTRRGTFDQGDGYTF. The full variable domain, its missing parts supplied by reference TRBV7-8 and TRBJ1-2, is GAGVSQSPRYKVAKRGQDVALRCDPISGHVSLFWYQQALGQGPEFLTYFQNEAQLDKSGLPSDRFFAERPEGSVSTLKIQRTQQEDSAVYLCASTRRGTFDQGDGYTFGSGTRLTVV.

This sequence joins TRBV6-5 and TRBJ2-3; TRBD2 matches 10 bases. The CDR3 is 17 residues long. J lost 1 base, V lost 2 bases, and 6 bases had no gene match. Germline assignment: CDR1 MNHEY and CDR2 SVGAGI. Here the CDR3 reads CASSYRTGTSGTDTQYF. As DNA, the CDR3 is TGTGCCAGCAGTTACCGTACCGGGACTAGCGGCACAGATACGCAGTATTTT.